This TCR beta chain was recorded in a study of beta chain features in type 1 diabetes. Notes on the study in general: Within each of all four CD4+ subsets, Type 1 diabetes patients had TCRB CDR3s that were moderately but significantly shorter. A definitive answer on HLA type influencing TCRB rearrangement was not reached here. Naive, central memory and regulatory TCRB repertoires appeared more similar among patients than healthy donors. The study notes PCR might favor shorter templates equally in patients and controls.

The CDR3 contains 16 residues. Germline values: CDR1 SSHAT, CDR2 FNYEAQ (reference sequence). As every portion of the isolated RNA was reverse transcribed, the sequencing read expressed TCRB transcripts. Stem cell-like memory T cell samples underwent survey-depth immunoSEQ sequencing. They averaged around 1 million reads. TCRdb's table, derived via immunoSEQ multiplex PCR, lists solely in-frame clones and lacks some. The repertoire includes 40,000 to 60,000 clones, about 60% of them detected once, and 0.25% to 0.35% sits in the top ten. This clone was seen a few times. Its antigen is unknown. The junction and the germline gene differ at one end; a read error may be behind it.

The sequenced material came from stem cell memory CD4+ T cells from blood. This receptor was taken from a woman in her twenties or thirties with type 1 diabetes. The chain links TRBV7-7 to TRBJ2-5, with 10 bases aligning to TRBD2. The CDR3 DNA sequence: TGTGCTAGCAGCTTAGTCCTAGCGGGAGCATTGGAGACCCAGTACTTC. Translating it yields CASSLVLAGALETQYF. The complete variable domain, with remaining parts taken from reference TRBV7-7 and TRBJ2-5, reads GAGVSQSPRYKVTKRGQDVTLRCDPISSHATLYWYQQALGQGPEFLTYFNYEAQPDKSGLPSDRFSAERPEGSISTLTIQRTEQRDSAMYRCASSLVLAGALETQYFGPGTRLLVL.